The present entry profiles one TCR beta chain with its context. Recruitment covered about two dozen US areas and drew participants whose ages spanned about 18 to 95 years. The method was immunoSEQ multiplex PCR; TCRdb's version includes in-frame clones alone and lacks a portion of them. The sample lists a few hundred thousand clones, roughly nine tenths occurring once. The data are from a study of blood T cell repertoires in COVID-19. After removal of 5 bases from V and 4 bases from J, the junction contained 5 bases not matched to a gene. This CDR3 contains 14 residues. Germline V gene data show CDR1 as KGHSH and CDR2 as LQKENI.

The material sequenced was PBMCs or T cells enriched from blood (not recorded which). The V and J genes are TRBV18 and TRBJ2-5, with 9 bases lining up with TRBD1. The receptor was derived from a woman between 18 and 29 years old who had recovered from COVID-19. This chain's CDR3 is CASSSRDRVETQYF. The CDR3 DNA is TGTGCCAGCTCATCCCGGGACAGGGTAGAGACCCAGTACTTC.